This TCR beta chain was captured in a study of response to subunit inactivated influenza vaccine. Study conclusions and caveats: Authors suggested each seasonal flu vaccination may recruit only limited numbers of new T cells.

Germline CDR1 and CDR2: DFQATT and SNEGSKA (reference sequence). V shed 0 bases and J 1 base; nucleotides not matched to a gene: 7. The CDR3 covers 18 residues. TCRdb analysed the RT-PCR reads with MiXCR anew, one entry per CDR3 protein. The table includes more than 700,000 distinct CDR3 sequences, 21% detected once. This clonotype was seen once. Antigen specificity is unknown. This sequence originates from a middle-aged man who received an inactivated influenza vaccine. The rearrangement links TRBV20-1 to TRBJ2-3, with 13 bases aligning to TRBD2. Source: PBMCs from blood, taken 5 days after vaccination. As DNA, the CDR3 is TGCAGTGCTAGAGACCTCAGACTAGCGGGGGGCGGCACAGATACGCAGTATTTT. Its protein product is CSARDLRLAGGGTDTQYF.